The T cell receptor beta chain described here comes from a study of T cell responses to AZD1222 COVID-19 vaccine. Study-level results: With two AZD1222 doses given, Spike-specific TCR breadth and depth both rose. Only a handful of AZD1222 recipients, roughly 6 in all, had baseline seropositivity.

Notes on this clone: The antigen is not known.

The assay was immunoSEQ multiplex PCR, and TCRdb's table has in-frame clones only and misses some. The table includes around 140,000 clones, 75% to 90% detected once. Germline CDR1 reads SGHTA; CDR2 reads FQGNSA. The CDR3 is 14 residues long. The germline V and J ends were trimmed by 1 base and 2 bases, with 9 bases remaining between them. The chain carries TRBV7-2 and TRBJ2-7, with D hard to call. This receptor was identified in an adult in good health. The sample here was peripheral blood, taken on day 0 of AZD1222 vaccination. The CDR3 sequence: CASSLVPGPYEQYF. CDR3 nucleotides: TGTGCCAGCAGCTTAGTCCCAGGACCCTACGAGCAGTACTTC.